The 10 T cell receptor beta chains below all came from one sample that was sequenced in a study of CD8 T cells in Susac syndrome. The RNA, about 0.5 to 1 ug, was put through reverse transcription using random hexamers. TCRdb independently ran MiXCR on the immunoSEQ multiplex PCR reads; one entry per CDR3 protein. The profile covers a few hundred thousand distinct CDR3 sequences, with about 95% appearing a single time and 0.085% to 0.095% taken by the ten largest. The specimen sequenced was CD4+ T cells from PBMCs. Every receptor here comes from a human donor with multiple sclerosis.

About this clonotype itself: The junction departs from the called germline gene at one end, perhaps through a read error. The CDR3 DNA reads TGTGCCTGGAGGGGAGCGGGCGTCGCCCCGAGCTCCTGCAATGAGCAGTTCTTC. Translating it yields CAWRGAGVAPSSCNEQFF. This sequence joins TRBV30 and TRBJ2-1; a possible D gene is TRBD2 (6 bases). Germline lookup yields CDR1 GTSNPN and CDR2 SVGIG (reference sequence). The CDR3 is made up of 18 amino acids.

The chain employs TRBV29-1 and TRBJ1-1; tentative D call: TRBD1 (5 bases). V shed 3 bases and J shed 5 bases, with 13 bases lying between them. Germline values: CDR1 SQVTM, CDR2 ANQGSEA. This CDR3 comprises 13 residues. The CDR3 DNA is TGCAGCGTTGAGGGGCAGGGAGCAACTGAAGCTTTCTTT. Translation gives CSVEGQGATEAFF.

V gene TRBV2 combines with J gene TRBJ2-1; 8 bases match TRBD2. Germline CDR1 SNHLY, CDR2 FYNNEI. The ends lost 4 bases at V and 9 bases at J; junction bases unmatched: 5. This CDR3 is built from 13 residues. CDR3 sequence (DNA): TGTGCCAGCAGTGGATTAGCGGGATTTGAGCAGTTCTTC. This sequence encodes CASSGLAGFEQFF.

The genes are TRBV13 and TRBJ1-2, with unresolved D. From germline, CDR1 is PRHDT and CDR2 FYEKMQ (reference sequence). The V gene lost 5 bases and the J gene lost 6 bases, with 16 bases spanning the gap. This CDR3 contains 14 residues. CDR3 region: CASSTRTVYNGYTF. The CDR3 DNA reads TGTGCCAGCAGCACAAGGACCGTGTATAATGGCTACACCTTC.

This chain connects TRBV20-1 to TRBJ2-5; TRBD1 is a possible D gene (6 bases). Trimming stripped 7 bases from V and 5 bases from J, with 17 bases between. Germline CDR1 is DFQATT and CDR2 is SNEGSKA (reference sequence). The CDR3 loop spans 13 amino acids. The CDR3 here is CSVGRQASETQYF. The CDR3 DNA follows: TGCAGTGTGGGGAGACAGGCTAGTGAGACCCAGTACTTC.

This rearrangement joins TRBV29-1 to TRBJ2-1, with a weak D call TRBD2 (6 bases). The germline gives CDR1 SQVTM, CDR2 ANQGSEA. With 2 bases removed from V and 6 bases from J, the gap between germline ends came to 14 bases. The length of the CDR3 is 14 residues. The CDR3: CSVERRGLFNEQFF. The CDR3 nucleotides are TGCAGCGTTGAAAGGAGGGGACTTTTCAATGAGCAGTTCTTC.

The chain links TRBV5-1 to TRBJ2-1, with TRBD1 as a possible D gene (6 bases). In germline, CDR1 is SGHRS, CDR2 YFSETQ. Trimming removed 4 bases from V and 5 bases from J, with 19 bases in between. This CDR3 contains 16 residues. The CDR3 coding sequence is TGCGCCAGCAGCGAAACCCAGGGGTCGGGTAACAATGAGCAGTTCTTC. Translation: CASSETQGSGNNEQFF.

This clonotype showed up just a few times. The rearrangement links TRBV20-1 to TRBJ2-7; D gene unclear. The CDR3 is 11 amino acids. The germline gives CDR1 DFQATT, CDR2 SNEGSKA (reference sequence). Trimming removed 6 bases at V and 2 bases at J, with 8 bases between. CDR3 residues: CSAQGAYEQYF. In nucleotides, the CDR3 is TGCAGTGCCCAAGGCGCCTACGAGCAGTACTTC.

The chain recombines TRBV20-1 with TRBJ2-7; D gene uncertain. Germline lookup yields CDR1 DFQATT and CDR2 SNEGSKA (reference sequence). The length of the CDR3 is 13 residues. V was trimmed by 3 bases and J by 1 base, leaving 10 bases between them. Written as DNA, the CDR3 is TGCAGTGCTAGTCGGCAGAGATCCTACGAGCAGTACTTC. Translating gives CSASRQRSYEQYF.

The rearrangement links TRBV4-2 to TRBJ2-5; D is ambiguous. The CDR3 consists of 14 residues. The V gene's germline CDR1 is LGHNA and CDR2 YNFKEQ. Between the trimmed V and J ends, which lost 1 base and 7 bases, there was a span of 13 bases. CDR3 loop: CASSQVSLSGTQYF. CDR3 coding DNA: TGTGCCAGCAGCCAAGTGTCCCTCTCGGGGACCCAGTACTTC.